A selection of T cell receptor beta chains follows, all from one sample in a study of blood T cells in healthy people across ages. TCRdb processed the 5' RACE reads anew with MiXCR; each CDR3 protein has one entry. The repertoire holds 1,800,000 or so distinct CDR3 sequences, with 39% as singletons. Sequenced sample: blood. The origin of the receptors is a human donor in good health. Each CDR3 is given with its conserved first and last residue. The order of the fields is CDR3 length, clone size, V gene, D gene, J gene, CDR3 DNA, CDR3 protein. The D gene is left open where the match is weak. Some rows mark clone size as missing; the rest say once, few, many or name a class of expanded clone.

cdr3_length: 17
clone_size: -
v_call: TRBV29-1
d_call: -
j_call: TRBJ1-2
cdr3_nt: TGCAGCGTTGAAGATCCGCTTTGGGCAGGACTTCGCTATGGCTACACCTTC
cdr3_aa: CSVEDPLWAGLRYGYTF

cdr3_length: 17
clone_size: -
v_call: TRBV7-6
d_call: TRBD1
j_call: TRBJ1-2
cdr3_nt: TGTGCCAGCAGCTTAGCAGGGACAGGGTCGGTCAACTATGGCTACACCTTC
cdr3_aa: CASSLAGTGSVNYGYTF

cdr3_length: 17
clone_size: -
v_call: TRBV18
d_call: TRBD1
j_call: TRBJ1-4
cdr3_nt: TGTGCCAGCTCACCACCGGGACAGGCATCGAGAGGGGAAAAACTGTTTTTT
cdr3_aa: CASSPPGQASRGEKLFF

cdr3_length: 15
clone_size: few
v_call: TRBV12-3/TRBV12-4
d_call: TRBD1
j_call: TRBJ2-7
cdr3_nt: TGTGCCAGCAGGCTAACAGGGGCTCTCTCCTACGAGCAGTACTTC
cdr3_aa: CASRLTGALSYEQYF

cdr3_length: 14
clone_size: -
v_call: TRBV20-1
d_call: TRBD2
j_call: TRBJ2-1
cdr3_nt: TGCAGTGCTGTAGCGGGGGGGATCCACAATGAGCAGTTCTTC
cdr3_aa: CSAVAGGIHNEQFF

cdr3_length: 16
clone_size: -
v_call: TRBV18
d_call: -
j_call: TRBJ1-5
cdr3_nt: TGTGCCAGCTCGGGCGATACGCCATATAGCAATCAGCCCCAGCATTTT
cdr3_aa: CASSGDTPYSNQPQHF

cdr3_length: 13
clone_size: once
v_call: TRBV18
d_call: TRBD1
j_call: TRBJ1-1
cdr3_nt: TGTGCCAGCTCACCTGGGGACAGGGTTGAAGCTTTCTTT
cdr3_aa: CASSPGDRVEAFF

cdr3_length: 20
clone_size: -
v_call: TRBV6-5
d_call: TRBD2
j_call: TRBJ2-1
cdr3_nt: TGTGCCAGCAGTTTCATCTCTGAGAGCGGGACTCTTAGCTCCTACAATGAGCAGTTCTTC
cdr3_aa: CASSFISESGTLSSYNEQFF

cdr3_length: 19
clone_size: few
v_call: TRBV7-2
d_call: -
j_call: TRBJ1-2
cdr3_nt: TGTGCCAGCAGCTTAAACCCCCAATCCCCCGAGTTTTTAGGAAATGGCTACACCTTC
cdr3_aa: CASSLNPQSPEFLGNGYTF

cdr3_length: 13
clone_size: -
v_call: TRBV11-2
d_call: -
j_call: TRBJ1-1
cdr3_nt: TGTGCCAGCAGCATGGACTCGAACACTGAAGCTTTCTTT
cdr3_aa: CASSMDSNTEAFF

cdr3_length: 13
clone_size: few
v_call: TRBV24-1
d_call: -
j_call: TRBJ1-4
cdr3_nt: TGTGCCACCAGTGATACCCTTGGGGAAAAACTGTTTTTT
cdr3_aa: CATSDTLGEKLFF

cdr3_length: 13
clone_size: -
v_call: TRBV12-3/TRBV12-4
d_call: -
j_call: TRBJ1-1
cdr3_nt: TGTGCCAGCAGTTTACTTGGGGTGTCTGAAGCTTTCTTT
cdr3_aa: CASSLLGVSEAFF

cdr3_length: 14
clone_size: -
v_call: TRBV2
d_call: -
j_call: TRBJ1-1
cdr3_nt: TGTGCCAGCAGTACTGATTCCTTCAACACTGAAGCTTTCTTT
cdr3_aa: CASSTDSFNTEAFF